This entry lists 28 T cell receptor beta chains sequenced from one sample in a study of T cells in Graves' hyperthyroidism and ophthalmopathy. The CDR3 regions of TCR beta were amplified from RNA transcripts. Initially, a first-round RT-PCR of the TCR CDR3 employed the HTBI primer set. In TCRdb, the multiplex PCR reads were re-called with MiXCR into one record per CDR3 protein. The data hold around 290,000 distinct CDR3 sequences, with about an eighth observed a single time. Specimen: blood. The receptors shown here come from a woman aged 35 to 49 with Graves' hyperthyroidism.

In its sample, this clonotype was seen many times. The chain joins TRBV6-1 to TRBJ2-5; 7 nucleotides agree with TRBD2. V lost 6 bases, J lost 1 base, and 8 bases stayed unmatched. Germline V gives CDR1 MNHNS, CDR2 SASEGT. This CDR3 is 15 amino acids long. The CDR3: CASRSGTKIQETQYF. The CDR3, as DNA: TGTGCCAGCAGGTCCGGGACTAAGATCCAAGAGACCCAGTACTTC.

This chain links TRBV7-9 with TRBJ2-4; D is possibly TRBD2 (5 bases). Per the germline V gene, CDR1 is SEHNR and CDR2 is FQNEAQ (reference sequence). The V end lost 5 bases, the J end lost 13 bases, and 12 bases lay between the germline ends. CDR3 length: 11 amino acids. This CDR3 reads CASSPSRGQYF. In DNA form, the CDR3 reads TGTGCCAGCAGCCCCTCCCGGGGACAGTACTTC.

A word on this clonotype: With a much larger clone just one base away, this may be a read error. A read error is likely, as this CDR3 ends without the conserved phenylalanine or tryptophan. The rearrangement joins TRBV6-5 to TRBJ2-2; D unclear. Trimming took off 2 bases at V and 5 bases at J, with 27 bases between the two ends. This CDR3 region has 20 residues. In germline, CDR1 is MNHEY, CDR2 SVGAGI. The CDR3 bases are TGTGCCAGCAGTTACACCGCTACCCGGTTACTCCAGGACGGAACCGGGGAGCTGTTTCTT. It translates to CASSYTATRLLQDGTGELFL.

The CDR3 protein is CASSMGREQGRTSGNTIYF. CDR3 in DNA: TGTGCCAGTAGTATGGGAAGGGAACAAGGACGCACCTCTGGAAACACCATATATTTT. The chain joins TRBV19 to TRBJ1-3; no reliable D call. This CDR3 has 19 amino acids. Germline V gene sequence: CDR1 LNHDA, CDR2 SQIVND (reference sequence). V lost 3 bases, J lost 0 bases, and 21 bases lay in between.

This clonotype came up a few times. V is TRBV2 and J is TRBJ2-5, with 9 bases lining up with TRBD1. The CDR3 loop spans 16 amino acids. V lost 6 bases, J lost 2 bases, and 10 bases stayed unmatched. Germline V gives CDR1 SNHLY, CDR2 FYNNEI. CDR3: CASSLLDRGSQETQYF. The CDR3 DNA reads TGTGCCAGCAGCCTCCTTGACAGGGGGTCACAAGAGACCCAGTACTTC.

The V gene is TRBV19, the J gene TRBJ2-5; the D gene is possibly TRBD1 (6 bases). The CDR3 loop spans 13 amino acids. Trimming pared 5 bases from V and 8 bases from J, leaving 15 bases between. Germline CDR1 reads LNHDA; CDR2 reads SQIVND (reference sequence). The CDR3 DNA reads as TGTGCCAGTAGTTCGACAGGTGGGCGAACCCAGTACTTC. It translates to CASSSTGGRTQYF. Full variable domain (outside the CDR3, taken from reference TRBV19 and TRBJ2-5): DGGITQSPKYLFRKEGQNVTLSCEQNLNHDAMYWYRQDPGQGLRLIYYSQIVNDFQKGDIAEGYSVSREKKESFPLTVTSAQKNPTAFYLCASSSTGGRTQYFGPGTRLLVL.

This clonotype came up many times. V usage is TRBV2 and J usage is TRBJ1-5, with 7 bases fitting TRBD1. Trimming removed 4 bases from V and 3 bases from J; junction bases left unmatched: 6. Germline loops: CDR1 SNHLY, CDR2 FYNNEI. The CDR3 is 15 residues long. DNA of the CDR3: TGTGCCAGCAGTGGGCCGACAGGGTACAATCAGCCCCAGCATTTT. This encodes CASSGPTGYNQPQHF.

This CDR3 reads CATSARRTGELFF. The CDR3 DNA sequence: TGTGCCACCAGTGCGAGGAGGACCGGGGAGCTGTTTTTT. V gene TRBV24-1 combines with J gene TRBJ2-2, with D tentatively TRBD2 (5 bases). Germline assignment: CDR1 KGHDR and CDR2 SFDVKD. CDR3 length: 13 residues. V lost 5 bases, J lost 5 bases, and 8 bases lay in between.

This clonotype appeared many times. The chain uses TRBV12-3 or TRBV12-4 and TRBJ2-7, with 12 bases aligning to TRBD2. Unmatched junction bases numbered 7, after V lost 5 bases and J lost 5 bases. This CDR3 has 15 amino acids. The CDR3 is CASSPPGLAGDEQYF. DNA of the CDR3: TGTGCCAGCAGTCCTCCGGGACTAGCGGGTGACGAGCAGTACTTC.

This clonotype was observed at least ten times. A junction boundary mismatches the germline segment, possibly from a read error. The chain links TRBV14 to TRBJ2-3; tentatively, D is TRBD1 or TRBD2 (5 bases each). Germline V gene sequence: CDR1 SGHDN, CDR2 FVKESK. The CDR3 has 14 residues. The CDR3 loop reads CASSRDHSTDTQYF. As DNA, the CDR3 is TGCGCCAGCAGCCGGGACCATTCCACAGATACGCAGTATTTT.

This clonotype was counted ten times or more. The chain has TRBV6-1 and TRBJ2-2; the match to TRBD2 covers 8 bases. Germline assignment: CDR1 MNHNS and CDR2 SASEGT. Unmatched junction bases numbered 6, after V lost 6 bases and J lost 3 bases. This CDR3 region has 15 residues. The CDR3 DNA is TGTGCCAGCAGGATAGCGGGAAGGGACACCGGGGAGCTGTTTTTT. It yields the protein CASRIAGRDTGELFF.

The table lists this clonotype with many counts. The CDR3 region has the DNA TGTGCCAGCAGCTTAAGCCAGGGGGCGAATTCACCCCTCCACTTT. Its translation is CASSLSQGANSPLHF. V gene TRBV7-9 combines with J gene TRBJ1-6; the match to TRBD1 covers 8 bases. CDR1 and CDR2 from the germline V gene are SEHNR and FQNEAQ (reference sequence). There are 15 residues in the CDR3. The ends lost 2 bases at V and 7 bases at J; junction bases unmatched: 4.

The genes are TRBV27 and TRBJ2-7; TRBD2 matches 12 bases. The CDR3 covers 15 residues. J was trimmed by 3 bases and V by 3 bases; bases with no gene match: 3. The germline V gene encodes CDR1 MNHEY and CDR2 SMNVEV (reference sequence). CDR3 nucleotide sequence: TGTGCCAGCAGTTTTAGACTAGCGGGAGACTACGAGCAGTACTTC. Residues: CASSFRLAGDYEQYF.

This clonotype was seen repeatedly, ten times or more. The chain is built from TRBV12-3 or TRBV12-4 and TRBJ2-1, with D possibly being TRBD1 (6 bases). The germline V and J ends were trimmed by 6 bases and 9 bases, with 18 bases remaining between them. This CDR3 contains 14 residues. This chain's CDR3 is CASSPWQGTAEQFF. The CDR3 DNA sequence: TGTGCCAGCAGCCCCTGGCAGGGGACGGCTGAGCAGTTCTTC.

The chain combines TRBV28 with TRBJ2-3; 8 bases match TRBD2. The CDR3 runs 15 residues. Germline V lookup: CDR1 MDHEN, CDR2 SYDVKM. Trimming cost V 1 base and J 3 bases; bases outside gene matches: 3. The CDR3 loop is CASSLSGGRTDTQYF. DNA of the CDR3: TGTGCCAGCAGTTTATCGGGAGGGCGTACAGATACGCAGTATTTT.

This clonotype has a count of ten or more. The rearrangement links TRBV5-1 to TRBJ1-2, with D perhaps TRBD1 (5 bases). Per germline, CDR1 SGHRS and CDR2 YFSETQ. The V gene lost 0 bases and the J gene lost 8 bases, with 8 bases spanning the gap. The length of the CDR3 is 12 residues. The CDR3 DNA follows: TGCGCCAGCAGCTTGGCTAGGGACGGCTACACCTTC. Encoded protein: CASSLARDGYTF.

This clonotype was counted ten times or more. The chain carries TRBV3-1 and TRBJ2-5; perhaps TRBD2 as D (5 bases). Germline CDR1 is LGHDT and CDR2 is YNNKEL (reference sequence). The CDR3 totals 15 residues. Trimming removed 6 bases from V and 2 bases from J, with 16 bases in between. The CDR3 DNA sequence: TGTGCCAGCAGGGAGTCGGGAATGGGTCAAGAGACCCAGTACTTC. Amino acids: CASRESGMGQETQYF.

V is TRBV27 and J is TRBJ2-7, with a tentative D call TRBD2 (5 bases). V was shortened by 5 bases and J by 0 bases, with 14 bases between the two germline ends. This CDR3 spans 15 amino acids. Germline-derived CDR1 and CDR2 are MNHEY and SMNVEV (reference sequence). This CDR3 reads CASSTPLRASYEQYF. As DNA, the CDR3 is TGTGCCAGCAGTACTCCTCTGCGGGCCTCCTACGAGCAGTACTTC.

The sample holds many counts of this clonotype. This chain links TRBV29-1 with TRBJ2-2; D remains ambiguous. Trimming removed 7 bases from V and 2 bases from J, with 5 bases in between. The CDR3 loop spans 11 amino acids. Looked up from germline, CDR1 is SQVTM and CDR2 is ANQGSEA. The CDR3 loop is CSGSNTGELFF. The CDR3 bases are TGCAGCGGGAGTAACACCGGGGAGCTGTTTTTT.

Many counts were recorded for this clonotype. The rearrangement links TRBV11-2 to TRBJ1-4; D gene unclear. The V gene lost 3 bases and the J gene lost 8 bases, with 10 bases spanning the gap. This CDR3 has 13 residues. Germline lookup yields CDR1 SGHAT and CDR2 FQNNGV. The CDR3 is CASSLWQTEKLFF. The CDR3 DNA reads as TGTGCCAGCAGCTTGTGGCAGACCGAAAAACTGTTTTTT.

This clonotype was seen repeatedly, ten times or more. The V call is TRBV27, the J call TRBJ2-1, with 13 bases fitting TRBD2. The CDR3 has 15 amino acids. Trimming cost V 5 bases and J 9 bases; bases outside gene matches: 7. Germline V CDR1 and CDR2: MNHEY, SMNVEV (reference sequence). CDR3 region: CASSRTSGSRGEQFF. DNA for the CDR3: TGTGCCAGCAGTAGGACTAGCGGGAGCCGGGGTGAGCAGTTCTTC.

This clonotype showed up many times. CDR3 sequence (DNA): TGCAGTGCTAGAGACCCTAGCGGGGGATACACAGATACGCAGTATTTT. Translating it yields CSARDPSGGYTDTQYF. J is TRBJ2-3 and V is TRBV20-1; 10 nucleotides agree with TRBD2. The CDR3 runs to 16 residues. CDR1 is DFQATT, CDR2 SNEGSKA, per germline (reference sequence). J gave up 2 bases and V 0 bases, and 5 bases lay outside the gene matches.

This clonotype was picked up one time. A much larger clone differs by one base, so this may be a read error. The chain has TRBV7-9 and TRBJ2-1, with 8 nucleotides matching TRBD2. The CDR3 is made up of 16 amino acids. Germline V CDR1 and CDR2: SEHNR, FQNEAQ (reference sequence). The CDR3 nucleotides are TGTGCCAGCAGCTTATACGGGAGGGGGTCCTACAATAAGCAGTTCTTC. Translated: CASSLYGRGSYNKQFF.

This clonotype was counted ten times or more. The CDR3 DNA is TGTGCCTCATGGGACGGACAAGAGACCCAGTACTTC. Translating gives CASWDGQETQYF. The chain carries TRBV30 and TRBJ2-5, with D perhaps given as TRBD1 or TRBD2 (5 bases each). CDR3 size: 12 residues. Deletions cut 7 bases from V and 2 bases from J, with 11 bases between. CDR1 GTSNPN and CDR2 SVGIG come from the germline V gene (reference sequence).

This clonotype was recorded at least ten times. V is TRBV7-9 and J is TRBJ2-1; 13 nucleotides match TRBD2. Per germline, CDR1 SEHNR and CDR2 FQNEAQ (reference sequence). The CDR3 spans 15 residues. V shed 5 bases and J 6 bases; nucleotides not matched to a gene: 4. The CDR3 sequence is CASSVLAGGSNEQFF. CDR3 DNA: TGTGCCAGCAGCGTACTAGCGGGAGGGTCCAATGAGCAGTTCTTC.

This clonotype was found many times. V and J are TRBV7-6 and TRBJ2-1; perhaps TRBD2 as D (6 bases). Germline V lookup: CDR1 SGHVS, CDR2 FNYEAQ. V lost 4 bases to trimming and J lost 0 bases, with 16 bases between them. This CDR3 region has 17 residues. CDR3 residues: CASSSRVGSLSYNEQFF. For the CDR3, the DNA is TGTGCCAGCAGCTCTAGGGTCGGGAGCCTCTCCTACAATGAGCAGTTCTTC.

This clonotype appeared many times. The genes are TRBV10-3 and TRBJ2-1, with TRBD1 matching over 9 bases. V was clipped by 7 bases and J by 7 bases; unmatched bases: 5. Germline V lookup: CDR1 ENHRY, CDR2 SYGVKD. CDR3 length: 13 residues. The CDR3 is CAITRDRENEQFF. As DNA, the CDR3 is TGTGCCATCACTCGGGACAGGGAGAATGAGCAGTTCTTC.

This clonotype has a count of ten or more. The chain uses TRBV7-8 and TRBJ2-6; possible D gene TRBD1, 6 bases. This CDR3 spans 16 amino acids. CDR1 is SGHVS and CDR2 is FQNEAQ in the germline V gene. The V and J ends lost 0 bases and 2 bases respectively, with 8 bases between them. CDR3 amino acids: CASSLAGGPGANVLTF. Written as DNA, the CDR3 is TGTGCCAGCAGCTTAGCAGGGGGTCCTGGGGCCAACGTCCTGACTTTC.